This T cell receptor beta chain was captured in a study of graft-versus-host responses after intestinal transplantation. In the study overall: Multivisceral, liver-intestinal, or isolated intestinal grafts were transplanted into recipients.

Study-wide results and limits: Ileal or blood samples showed some GvH clones first, and such clones were also found in recipient marrow.

A few counts support this clone. Antigen specificity is unknown. Within the sample, other DNA sequences also encode this same CDR3. The method was immunoSEQ multiplex PCR; TCRdb's version includes in-frame clones alone and lacks a portion of them. Here the sample spans 80,000 to 95,000 clones, roughly 91% being singletons. V shed 0 bases, J shed 4 bases, and the junction held 3 bases outside the gene matches. This CDR3 is built from 14 residues. In germline, CDR1 is GTSNPN, CDR2 SVGIG (reference sequence). The sample was unstimulated CD8+ T cells sorted from spleen or lymph node cells, taken before intestinal transplant. The receptor was isolated from a human donor who received an intestinal transplant. V is TRBV30 and J is TRBJ2-7, with 10 bases lining up with TRBD1. DNA for the CDR3: TGTGCCTGGAGTGTCGGGACAGGGGCTTACGAGCAGTACTTC. This gives the protein CAWSVGTGAYEQYF. Based on the CDR3 plus reference TRBV30 and TRBJ2-7, the full variable domain is SQTIHQWPATLVQPVGSPLSLECTVEGTSNPNLYWYRQAAGRGLQLLFYSVGIGQISSEVPQNLSASRPQDRQFILSSKKLLLSDSGFYLCAWSVGTGAYEQYFGPGTRLTVT.